A single sample gave rise to the 24 T cell receptor beta chains below, sequenced in a study of spatial heterogeneity in lung cancer. Time point: sample taken at primary tumor resection. Tumor, nontumor lung or frozen PBMC supplied whole RNA that was sequenced unsorted. TCRdb called the 5' RACE reads again in MiXCR, with one record for every CDR3 protein. This table holds about 7,800 distinct CDR3 sequences, about 9.1% found once. Material: PBMCs, obtained at surgery. The receptors originated from a male donor with early-stage non-small cell lung cancer.

This clonotype was counted ten times or more. This beta chain lies outside the target of a library built for alpha chains; its clone size means little. The V gene is TRBV9, the J gene TRBJ2-1; the D gene could be TRBD1 or TRBD2 (7 bases each). The V gene's germline CDR1 is SGDLS and CDR2 YYNGEE. This CDR3 region has 16 residues. Between the trimmed V and J ends, which lost 4 bases and 6 bases, there was a span of 20 bases. CDR3 bases: TGTGCCAGCAGCCCGACGGGCTCAGGGGGGGGCAATGAGCAGTTCTTC. Translated: CASSPTGSGGGNEQFF.

In its sample, this clonotype was seen many times. This beta chain slipped into a library made for alpha chains as a stray read, so its size is not meaningful. The rearrangement joins TRBV19 to TRBJ2-2; TRBD2 agrees at 7 bases. Trimming cost V 3 bases and J 1 base; bases outside gene matches: 2. This CDR3 is 15 amino acids long. Germline V gene sequence: CDR1 LNHDA, CDR2 SQIVND (reference sequence). CDR3 DNA sequence: TGTGCCAGTAGTATCGGCGGGGGGAACACCGGGGAGCTGTTTTTT. This gives the protein CASSIGGGNTGELFF.

This clonotype came up many times. This beta chain is a stray sequence in a library constructed for alpha chains; its clone size is not meaningful. V usage is TRBV5-1 and J usage is TRBJ2-7; 11 positions match TRBD2. Germline CDR1 and CDR2: SGHRS and YFSETQ. Trimming cost V 4 bases and J 3 bases; bases outside gene matches: 6. The CDR3 is made up of 15 amino acids. Here the CDR3 reads CASSQGLAAFYEQYF. The CDR3 DNA sequence: TGCGCCAGCAGCCAGGGACTAGCGGCGTTCTACGAGCAGTACTTC.

This clonotype showed up many times. Since the library was made to target alpha chains, this beta chain is a stray read and its abundance is not meaningful. J is TRBJ2-1 and V is TRBV6-2 or TRBV6-3; 8 bases align to TRBD2. The CDR3 is 19 residues long. Per germline, CDR1 MNHEY and CDR2 SVGEGT. Losses at the gene ends were 7 bases for V and 5 bases for J; bases not matched to a gene: 22. The CDR3 nucleotides read TGTGCCAGCATCCCTTCGCACTTCTCCGGGACTAGGGGAAACAATGAGCAGTTCTTC. Its protein product is CASIPSHFSGTRGNNEQFF.

In its sample, this clonotype was seen many times. The size of this beta chain means little, since it is a stray read in a library made for alpha chains. The rearrangement joins TRBV20-1 to TRBJ2-3, with 7 bases identical to TRBD2. The CDR3 has 13 amino acids. CDR1 DFQATT and CDR2 SNEGSKA come from the germline V gene (reference sequence). Trimming at V came to 5 bases and at J to 4 bases, leaving 6 bases not matched to a gene. The CDR3 DNA sequence: TGCAGTGCTTGGACTAGGAATTCAGATACGCAGTATTTT. This sequence encodes CSAWTRNSDTQYF.

The sample holds many counts of this clonotype. This beta chain is a stray sequence in a library constructed for alpha chains; its clone size is not meaningful. The chain links TRBV12-3 or TRBV12-4 to TRBJ2-1; 9 bases are a match to TRBD2. The CDR3 is 15 amino acids. The V segment lost 5 bases and the J segment 7 bases; nucleotides outside the gene matches: 9. DNA for the CDR3: TGTGCCAGCAGTCGACCGGGACTAGCCCCAAATGAGCAGTTCTTC. Translation gives CASSRPGLAPNEQFF.

This clonotype was counted at least ten times. Within a library made for alpha chains, this beta chain is off target, and its count is uninformative. The rearrangement links TRBV5-1 to TRBJ1-1; a possible D gene is TRBD1 (6 bases). V was cut by 0 bases and J by 5 bases, with 14 bases left in between. The CDR3 runs to 15 residues. Germline values: CDR1 SGHRS, CDR2 YFSETQ. In DNA form, the CDR3 reads TGCGCCAGCAGCTTGGGTCCAGGGGTAGGGACTGAAGCTTTCTTT. It codes for CASSLGPGVGTEAFF. The variable domain in full, completed from reference TRBV5-1 and TRBJ1-1, reads KAGVTQTPRYLIKTRGQQVTLSCSPISGHRSVSWYQQTPGQGLQFLFEYFSETQRNKGNFPGRFSGRQFSNSRSEMNVSTLELGDSALYLCASSLGPGVGTEAFFGQGTRLTVV.

This clonotype was seen many times. The library was prepared for alpha chains; this beta chain is a stray read, so its frequency means little. This chain links TRBV11-2 with TRBJ2-7; possible D gene TRBD2, 5 bases. There are 13 residues in the CDR3. Per germline, CDR1 SGHAT and CDR2 FQNNGV. V gave up 3 bases and J gave up 0 bases, with 6 bases separating them. Here the CDR3 DNA reads TGTGCCAGCAGCTTGGAGGCCTCCTACGAGCAGTACTTC. Its protein is CASSLEASYEQYF.

This clonotype has just one count. Since the library was made to target alpha chains, this beta chain is a stray read and its abundance is not meaningful. The V and J genes are TRBV20-1 and TRBJ2-2; 7 nucleotides line up with TRBD1. Unmatched junction bases numbered 11, after V lost 6 bases and J lost 7 bases. The CDR3 has 14 amino acids. Germline V gene lookup returns CDR1 DFQATT and CDR2 SNEGSKA (reference sequence). The CDR3 nucleotides read TGCAGTGCGACCGGGACAGCCGGATTCGGGGAGCTGTTTTTT. This sequence encodes CSATGTAGFGELFF.

This clonotype showed up many times. This beta chain is a stray sequence in a library constructed for alpha chains; its clone size is not meaningful. The chain links TRBV12-2 to TRBJ2-3; TRBD2, the table's D call, lacks a check against the DNA. TRBV12-2 is a known pseudogene. The length of the CDR3 is 15 residues. This chain's CDR3 is CASRLLVGRTDTQYF. The CDR3 DNA reads as TGTGCAAGTCGCTTATTAGTCGGACGCACAGATACGCAGTATTTT.

This clonotype was detected many times. Found in a library prepared for alpha chains, this beta chain is an off-target read, and its abundance has little meaning. V is TRBV9 and J is TRBJ2-1; tentatively, D is TRBD2 (5 bases). The CDR3 covers 15 residues. Germline assignment: CDR1 SGDLS and CDR2 YYNGEE. Trimming removed 3 bases from V and 1 base from J, with 11 bases in between. The CDR3: CASSASFASYNEQFF. The CDR3 nucleotides read TGTGCCAGCAGCGCTAGCTTTGCGTCCTACAATGAGCAGTTCTTC.

This clonotype was recorded many times. With the library built for alpha chains, this beta chain is off target and its frequency is not meaningful. The chain recombines TRBV4-3 with TRBJ1-5; D is unresolved. The CDR3 loop spans 14 amino acids. In germline, CDR1 is LGHNA, CDR2 YSLEER. Deletions cut 1 base from V and 6 bases from J, with 10 bases between. The CDR3 region has the DNA TGCGCCAGCAGCCAAGGAGCGGGGATTCAGCCCCAGCATTTT. The encoded protein is CASSQGAGIQPQHF.

This clonotype has ten or more counts. For a library built for alpha chains, this beta chain is a stray read; little rests on its size. This sequence joins TRBV3-1 and TRBJ2-5, with D unresolved. Germline V CDR1 and CDR2: LGHDT, YNNKEL (reference sequence). V shed 3 bases and J shed 2 bases, with 16 bases lying between them. The CDR3 loop spans 16 amino acids. CDR3 sequence reads: CASSHITTKWQETQYF. The CDR3 nucleotides read TGTGCCAGCAGCCATATCACAACTAAATGGCAAGAGACCCAGTACTTC.

By sample share, this clonotype is medium-sized. Because the library targeted alpha chains, this beta chain is an off-target read whose size means little. The CDR3 sequence is CASSPSTSGFANTGELFF. The CDR3 DNA reads TGTGCCAGCAGCCCCTCGACTAGCGGGTTCGCGAACACCGGGGAGCTGTTTTTT. The chain combines TRBV13 with TRBJ2-2; 10 bases map to TRBD2. After removal of 5 bases from V and 0 bases from J, the junction contained 9 bases not matched to a gene. The CDR3 totals 18 residues. In germline, CDR1 is PRHDT, CDR2 FYEKMQ (reference sequence).

This clonotype was counted only a few times. A library made for alpha chains picked up this beta chain off target, so its size means little. V and J are TRBV19 and TRBJ1-4, with 8 bases fitting TRBD1. This CDR3 has 15 residues. Per germline, CDR1 LNHDA and CDR2 SQIVND (reference sequence). V dropped 5 bases and J dropped 8; count of bases not matched to a gene: 10. The CDR3: CASSPARTGTEKLFF. Here the CDR3 DNA reads TGTGCCAGTAGTCCAGCCAGGACAGGGACAGAAAAACTGTTTTTT.

This clonotype came up many times. For a library built for alpha chains, this beta chain is a stray read; little rests on its size. This chain links TRBV7-3 with TRBJ2-1, with D unresolved. This CDR3 spans 13 amino acids. The V gene lost 3 bases and the J gene lost 3 bases, with 6 bases spanning the gap. CDR1 is SGHTA, CDR2 FQGTGA, per germline. DNA for the CDR3: TGTGCCAGCAGCTTCGACATCTACAATGAGCAGTTCTTC. It yields the protein CASSFDIYNEQFF.

This clonotype was seen at least ten times. The library was designed around alpha chains, so this beta chain is a stray read whose abundance carries little weight. The rearrangement links TRBV20-1 to TRBJ2-1, with TRBD1 identical over 10 bases. Trimming at V came to 6 bases and at J to 7 bases, leaving 6 bases not matched to a gene. The length of the CDR3 is 13 residues. Per the germline V gene, CDR1 is DFQATT and CDR2 is SNEGSKA (reference sequence). This CDR3 is CSAPGQGTNEQFF. CDR3 nucleotides: TGCAGTGCACCGGGACAGGGGACGAATGAGCAGTTCTTC.

This clonotype was found many times. A library prepared for alpha chains yielded this beta chain as an off-target read; its size is of little meaning. The rearrangement joins TRBV6-5 to TRBJ1-1; no clear D. The V and J ends lost 4 bases and 7 bases respectively, with 7 bases between them. Germline-derived CDR1 and CDR2 are MNHEY and SVGAGI. The CDR3 is 11 residues long. CDR3 sequence (DNA): TGTGCCAGCAGTTCCCTGCGTGAAGCTTTCTTT. As protein: CASSSLREAFF.

This clonotype is medium-sized (0.01 to 0.1%) by share. Being off target in a library aimed at alpha chains, this beta chain has a size of little meaning. The chain combines TRBV27 with TRBJ2-4; D is unresolved. V lost 6 bases to trimming and J lost 3 bases, with 18 bases between them. The CDR3 has 16 amino acids. Germline lookup yields CDR1 MNHEY and CDR2 SMNVEV (reference sequence). In DNA form, the CDR3 reads TGTGCCAGCAGCTTGGGAACCGGGCTAGGCAAAAACATTCAGTACTTC. Amino acids: CASSLGTGLGKNIQYF.

This clonotype was recorded many times. In a library made to pick up alpha chains, this beta chain is a stray read with a size that means little. The rearrangement uses TRBV14 and TRBJ2-2; 11 positions match TRBD1. The germline gives CDR1 SGHDN, CDR2 FVKESK. V was clipped by 4 bases and J by 5 bases; unmatched bases: 9. This CDR3 is built from 17 residues. CDR3 bases: TGTGCCAGCAGCCCGGACAGGGGGCGATCTGGGACCGGGGAGCTGTTTTTT. Translation gives CASSPDRGRSGTGELFF.

Remarks on this clonotype: This beta chain is an off-target read within a library intended for alpha chains, so its frequency means little. The chain is built from TRBV2 and TRBJ1-2; tentatively, D is TRBD1 (5 bases). This CDR3 is 14 amino acids long. Trimming pared 8 bases from V and 8 bases from J, leaving 21 bases between. Germline-derived CDR1 and CDR2 are SNHLY and FYNNEI. This CDR3 is CASQREPLGDGYTF. The CDR3 bases are TGTGCCAGCCAGCGTGAGCCCTTGGGGGACGGCTACACCTTC.

This clonotype has at least ten counts. This beta chain is a stray read from a library made for alpha chains; its abundance is not meaningful. V is TRBV20-1 and J is TRBJ2-3, with 8 nucleotides matching TRBD2. Germline V gives CDR1 DFQATT, CDR2 SNEGSKA (reference sequence). The junction had 19 bases not matched to a gene; V was cut back by 0 bases and J by 5 bases. The CDR3 covers 19 residues. CDR3 in amino acids: CSARDGPWTGGPRGDTQYF. The DNA for the CDR3 is TGCAGTGCTAGAGATGGCCCCTGGACGGGAGGGCCAAGAGGAGATACGCAGTATTTT.

This clonotype appeared many times. As an off-target read in a library built for alpha chains, this beta chain has a frequency of little significance. The gene calls are TRBV12-3 or TRBV12-4 and TRBJ2-5; 8 bases are a match to TRBD1. J lost 3 bases, V lost 5 bases, and 5 bases had no gene match. This CDR3 spans 14 amino acids. CDR3 amino acids: CASSNNRGKETQYF. CDR3 bases: TGTGCCAGCAGTAATAACAGGGGGAAAGAGACCCAGTACTTC.

This clonotype was seen many times. Since it is a stray read in a library aimed at alpha chains, this beta chain has a size that is not meaningful. This rearrangement joins TRBV6-6 to TRBJ1-1, with 8 bases matching TRBD1. The CDR3 totals 14 residues. V lost 4 bases and J lost 3; bases outside the gene matches: 4. Germline V gene sequence: CDR1 MNHNY, CDR2 SVGAGI (reference sequence). The CDR3 region has the DNA TGTGCCAGCAGTTCCGAGGACAGGGACACTGAAGCTTTCTTT. The encoded protein is CASSSEDRDTEAFF.